This T cell receptor (beta chain) was captured in a study of blood T cell repertoires in COVID-19. Turning to the study itself: Italy, Spain and the United States were the sources of the convalescent and acute COVID-19 samples.

Profiled with immunoSEQ multiplex PCR; TCRdb holds only in-frame clones, not every one. The sample lists around 63,000 clones, roughly 90% occurring once. This CDR3 is 16 amino acids long. The chain uses TRBV21-1 and TRBJ1-1; the table's D call, TRBD1, was not checked against the DNA. TRBV21-1 is reported as a pseudogene. The clonotype originates from a woman aged 80 or older with acute or convalescent COVID-19. The sequencing input was peripheral blood. Here the CDR3 reads CASSKGDRGRNTEAFF. CDR3 in DNA: TGTGCCAGCAGCAAAGGGGACAGGGGGAGGAACACTGAAGCTTTCTTT.